Shown below are 18 T cell receptor beta chains from a single sample sequenced in a study of T cells in Graves' hyperthyroidism and ophthalmopathy (dated by TCRdb to about 2019). The library came from multiplex PCR. Instrument used: Illumina HiSeq 2000. The TCR beta CDR3 regions were amplified from the RNA transcripts. A first-round RT-PCR of the TCR CDR3 used the HTBI primer set with the Qiagen OneStep RT-PCR kit. The public reads were quality trimmed at Q25 with fastp and then assembled into clones with MiXCR by TCRdb, keeping productive beta chains. CDR3 protein duplicates are merged, each entry listing the most common genes and DNA. The sample data list a few hundred thousand distinct CDR3 sequences, and 15% to 20% of these were observed just once. Clones ranked in the top ten supply roughly 18% of the sample. Sequencing was done on a sample of blood. These TCRs come from a woman between 18 and 30 years old with Graves' ophthalmopathy.

This clonotype was counted ten times or more. The CDR3 here is CASSSPGTISYNEQFF. CDR3 coding DNA: TGTGCCAGCAGCTCCCCCGGGACCATCTCCTACAATGAGCAGTTCTTC. The V call is TRBV11-2, the J call TRBJ2-1; TRBD1 or TRBD2 may be the D gene (5 bases each). CDR1 is SGHAT, CDR2 FQNNGV, per germline. With 4 bases removed from V and 0 bases from J, the gap between germline ends came to 13 bases. The CDR3 spans 16 residues.

This clonotype occurred a few times. The V gene is TRBV20-1, the J gene TRBJ2-1; a weak D match, TRBD2 (5 bases). CDR3 length: 13 residues. The germline gives CDR1 DFQATT, CDR2 SNEGSKA (reference sequence). V was shortened by 8 bases and J by 8 bases, with 19 bases between the two germline ends. CDR3 amino acids: CSTSGRRLDEQFF. The CDR3 coding sequence is TGCAGTACCAGCGGCAGGCGTTTAGATGAGCAGTTCTTC.

V and J are TRBV12-5 and TRBJ2-1, with no clear D. The CDR3 runs 13 residues. CDR1 is LGHNT and CDR2 is FRNRAP in the germline V gene. The V and J ends lost 1 base and 8 bases respectively, with 9 bases between them. CDR3 DNA: TGTGCTAGTGGTTTGGCGGGTTTTGATGAGCAGTTCTTC. This encodes CASGLAGFDEQFF.

The chain combines TRBV13 with TRBJ2-1; D possibly corresponds to TRBD2 (7 bases). Germline-derived CDR1 and CDR2 are PRHDT and FYEKMQ (reference sequence). The CDR3 spans 17 residues. Between the trimmed V and J ends, which lost 4 bases and 1 base, there was a span of 17 bases. The CDR3, as DNA: TGTGCCAGCAGCTCACCCCGGGGAGGGGGATCCTACAATGAGCAGTTCTTC. This codes for CASSSPRGGGSYNEQFF.

This clonotype came up many times. The CDR3 coding sequence is TGTGCCAGCAGCCTGGACCAGGACAGGGGAAAGTCCTACGAGCAGTACTTC. As protein: CASSLDQDRGKSYEQYF. V usage is TRBV7-9 and J usage is TRBJ2-7; 9 bases agree with TRBD1. The CDR3 totals 17 residues. Per the germline V gene, CDR1 is SEHNR and CDR2 is FQNEAQ (reference sequence). The trim removed 5 bases at V and 1 base at J, leaving 12 bases unmatched.

This chain joins TRBV27 and TRBJ1-2; no clear D. V was trimmed by 5 bases and J by 6 bases, leaving 13 bases between them. Germline values: CDR1 MNHEY, CDR2 SMNVEV (reference sequence). CDR3 length: 13 residues. The DNA for the CDR3 is TGTGCCAGCAGTCTGATTGGTGGGGATGGCTACACCTTC. This translates into CASSLIGGDGYTF.

This clonotype was seen only a few times. The chain has TRBV30 and TRBJ2-3; 8 positions agree with TRBD1. This CDR3 spans 13 amino acids. Germline values: CDR1 GTSNPN, CDR2 SVGIG (reference sequence). V was clipped by 1 base and J by 9 bases; unmatched bases: 6. Written as DNA, the CDR3 is TGTGCCTGGAGTGCAGGGGGCATAGAAACGCAGTATTTT. It translates to CAWSAGGIETQYF.

This clonotype was counted many times. This chain uses TRBV10-3 with TRBJ1-6, with 8 bases matching TRBD1. The CDR3 covers 14 residues. The germline V gene encodes CDR1 ENHRY and CDR2 SYGVKD. With 6 bases clipped from V and 6 bases from J, the junction kept 4 bases outside the gene matches. The CDR3 nucleotides read TGTGCCATCAGCCCCGACAGGGGTAATTCACCCCTCCACTTT. This codes for CAISPDRGNSPLHF.

In this sample, this clonotype turned up many times. The chain employs TRBV6-1 and TRBJ2-7; D gene ambiguous. The CDR3 consists of 13 residues. CDR1 and CDR2 (germline): MNHNS, SASEGT. Trimming cost V 2 bases and J 5 bases, with 10 bases left between them. CDR3: CASSESRYHEQYF. The CDR3, as DNA: TGTGCCAGCAGTGAATCCCGGTATCACGAGCAGTACTTC.

There are many counts of this clonotype. The J gene is TRBJ2-7, the V gene TRBV7-2; 10 bases align to TRBD1. V lost 5 bases to trimming and J lost 6 bases; unmatched junction nucleotides: 7. Germline assignment: CDR1 SGHTA and CDR2 FQGNSA. This CDR3 contains 14 residues. CDR3 nucleotides: TGTGCCAGCAGCAAGGACAGGGGGTCTCGCGAGCAGTACTTC. Protein product: CASSKDRGSREQYF.

The chain links TRBV10-2 to TRBJ1-1, with D perhaps matching TRBD1 (6 bases). V was clipped by 9 bases and J by 4 bases, with 15 bases between them. In germline, CDR1 is WSHSY, CDR2 SAAADI. The CDR3 contains 13 residues. For the CDR3, the DNA is TGCGCCAGTGGCAATCAGGGGATCACTGAAGCTTTCTTT. The encoded protein is CASGNQGITEAFF.

This clonotype was found many times. The chain carries TRBV6-1 and TRBJ2-7; D gene unclear. Trimming took off 4 bases at V and 3 bases at J, with 10 bases between the two ends. The CDR3 contains 13 residues. CDR1 MNHNS and CDR2 SASEGT come from the germline V gene. CDR3 nucleotides: TGTGCCAGCAGTGCGGGCCGAGACTACGAGCAGTACTTC. Amino acid sequence: CASSAGRDYEQYF.

Ten or more counts support this clonotype. The J gene is TRBJ2-3, the V gene TRBV12-3 or TRBV12-4; maybe TRBD2 (6 bases). This CDR3 comprises 16 residues. Trimming shortened V by 5 bases and J by 2 bases, and 17 bases separated the two germline ends. The CDR3 reads CASSLQGGIFTDTQYF. In DNA, the CDR3 is TGTGCCAGCAGTCTCCAGGGAGGTATCTTCACAGATACGCAGTATTTT.

This clonotype was detected many times. The chain is built from TRBV28 and TRBJ1-5, with unresolved D. Germline V gene data show CDR1 as MDHEN and CDR2 as SYDVKM. The length of the CDR3 is 16 residues. V was shortened by 3 bases and J by 1 base, with 13 bases between the two germline ends. The CDR3 sequence: CASSLVLGESNQPQHF. The CDR3 DNA is TGTGCCAGCAGTTTGGTTCTAGGAGAGAGCAATCAGCCCCAGCATTTT.

V gene TRBV7-3 combines with J gene TRBJ2-1, with TRBD2 identical over 9 bases. Germline CDR1 and CDR2: SGHTA and FQGTGA. The V gene end was trimmed by 4 bases and the J gene end by 10 bases; junction bases not matched to a gene: 8. The CDR3 totals 14 residues. As DNA, the CDR3 is TGTGCCAGCAGCTCTACGCGGGAGGGGGAGGAGCAGTTCTTC. Protein product: CASSSTREGEEQFF.

This chain joins TRBV12-5 and TRBJ1-2; 10 positions agree with TRBD1. V dropped 7 bases and J dropped 2; count of bases not matched to a gene: 13. The CDR3 spans 17 residues. Germline lookup yields CDR1 LGHNT and CDR2 FRNRAP. The CDR3 DNA is TGTGCTAGTGCCTGGACAGGGGGATCTCAAACAAACTATGGCTACACCTTC. It translates to CASAWTGGSQTNYGYTF. The entire variable domain, with the rest obtained from reference TRBV12-5 and TRBJ1-2, is as follows: DARVTQTPRHKVTEMGQEVTMRCQPILGHNTVFWYRQTMMQGLELLAYFRNRAPLDDSGMPKDRFSAEMPDATLATLKIQPSEPRDSAVYFCASAWTGGSQTNYGYTFGSGTRLTVV.

This clonotype was observed at least ten times. The rearrangement joins TRBV7-8 to TRBJ2-1; 8 bases are a match to TRBD1. Germline CDR1 SGHVS, CDR2 FQNEAQ. The CDR3 runs to 16 residues. V lost 1 base and J lost 3; bases outside the gene matches: 5. CDR3: CASSLGQGAFYNEQFF. The DNA of the CDR3 is TGTGCCAGCAGCTTAGGGCAGGGGGCATTCTACAATGAGCAGTTCTTC.

As concerns this clonotype: Possible read error: a much larger clone is one base away. This chain joins TRBV7-9 and TRBJ1-1, with D perhaps TRBD1 (6 bases). CDR3 length: 13 amino acids. From germline, CDR1 is SEHNR and CDR2 FQNEAQ (reference sequence). The V gene lost 6 bases and the J gene lost 4 bases, with 12 bases spanning the gap. The CDR3, as DNA: TGTGCCAGCAGGGGGGGGCCTACCACTGAAGCTTTCTTT. This translates into CASRGGPTTEAFF.